These 10 T cell receptor beta chains were sequenced from one sample in a study of blood T cell repertoires in COVID-19. Here immunoSEQ multiplex PCR was the method, and the copy in TCRdb shows in-frame clones only, minus some. Of tens of thousands of clones listed, 90% are singletons. The sequencing input was peripheral blood. These receptors were taken from a human donor in a cohort sampled during active COVID-19.

The chain has TRBV5-5 and TRBJ2-7; no clear D. The CDR3 has 14 amino acids. V lost 4 bases and J lost 6, with 17 bases in between. Germline V gene lookup returns CDR1 SGHKS and CDR2 YYEKEE (reference sequence). The CDR3 sequence is CASSMGPWPGEQYF. Written as DNA, the CDR3 is TGTGCCAGCAGCATGGGTCCATGGCCGGGCGAGCAGTACTTC.

V usage is TRBV12-3 or TRBV12-4 and J usage is TRBJ1-2; weak D call: TRBD1 (5 bases). CDR3 length equals 12 residues. The ends were cut back, 6 bases at V and 4 bases at J, with 9 bases in the middle. In DNA form, the CDR3 reads TGTGCCAGCAGGGACACAACCTATGGCTACACCTTC. This gives the protein CASRDTTYGYTF.

This chain connects TRBV5-1 to TRBJ1-4, with TRBD1 identical over 8 bases. Germline CDR1 SGHRS, CDR2 YFSETQ. This CDR3 spans 14 amino acids. V dropped 0 bases and J dropped 8; count of bases not matched to a gene: 3. The CDR3 DNA reads TGCGCCAGCAGCTTGGAGCAGGGGGCGGAAAAACTGTTTTTT. Translation: CASSLEQGAEKLFF.

The chain joins TRBV28 to TRBJ1-6; D possibly corresponds to TRBD1 (6 bases). The germline gives CDR1 MDHEN, CDR2 SYDVKM. This CDR3 comprises 16 residues. V was pared by 2 bases and J by 5 bases, with 13 bases between. This CDR3 reads CASSLEGQSNNSPLHF. DNA for the CDR3: TGTGCCAGCAGTTTAGAAGGACAGTCTAATAATTCACCCCTCCACTTT. The variable domain in full, completed from reference TRBV28 and TRBJ1-6, reads DVKVTQSSRYLVKRTGEKVFLECVQDMDHENMFWYRQDPGLGLRLIYFSYDVKMKEKGDIPEGYSVSREKKERFSLILESASTNQTSMYLCASSLEGQSNNSPLHFGNGTRLTVT.

The J gene is TRBJ2-7, the V gene TRBV29-1; the match to TRBD1 covers 8 bases. The CDR3 totals 13 residues. Per germline, CDR1 SQVTM and CDR2 ANQGSEA. J was trimmed by 5 bases and V by 3 bases; bases with no gene match: 6. Here the CDR3 reads CSVERQGANEQYF. In DNA, the CDR3 is TGCAGCGTTGAGCGGCAGGGGGCCAACGAGCAGTACTTC.

The CDR3 is CASSYVQRERETQYF. CDR3 sequence (DNA): TGTGCCAGCAGTTACGTCCAGCGGGAACGGGAGACCCAGTACTTC. This chain links TRBV6-5 with TRBJ2-5; TRBD2 matches 7 bases. This CDR3 comprises 15 residues. V lost 2 bases, J lost 5 bases, and 8 bases stayed unmatched. The V gene's germline CDR1 is MNHEY and CDR2 SVGAGI.

The chain uses TRBV5-4 and TRBJ2-3; tentatively, D is TRBD2 (5 bases). This CDR3 has 14 residues. The germline V and J ends were trimmed by 4 bases and 0 bases, with 9 bases remaining between them. CDR1 is SGHNT and CDR2 is YYREEE in the germline V gene (reference sequence). Here the CDR3 reads CASSTWTSTDTQYF. Written as DNA, the CDR3 is TGTGCCAGCAGCACCTGGACTAGCACAGATACGCAGTATTTT.

The chain uses TRBV18 and TRBJ1-4, with 9 positions matching TRBD1. CDR3 length: 16 amino acids. Trimming removed 3 bases from V and 3 bases from J; junction bases left unmatched: 5. Germline V CDR1 and CDR2: KGHSH, LQKENI. CDR3: CASSPGTGNANEKLFF. CDR3 in DNA: TGTGCCAGCTCACCCGGGACAGGGAATGCTAATGAAAAACTGTTTTTT.

This sequence joins TRBV7-6 and TRBJ2-4; 9 nucleotides match TRBD2. Germline V lookup: CDR1 SGHVS, CDR2 FNYEAQ. The CDR3 is 15 amino acids. V was clipped by 5 bases and J by 6 bases; unmatched bases: 8. This CDR3 reads CASSQSSGTLNIQYF. As DNA, the CDR3 is TGTGCCAGCAGCCAATCTAGCGGGACCTTAAACATTCAGTACTTC.

Here the CDR3 reads CASSLIAIQGGAFF. The DNA of the CDR3 is TGTGCCAGCAGCTTAATAGCGATCCAGGGGGGAGCTTTCTTT. This rearrangement joins TRBV7-9 to TRBJ1-1; 7 nucleotides match TRBD1. This CDR3 contains 14 residues. The ends lost 2 bases at V and 10 bases at J; junction bases unmatched: 10. Looked up from germline, CDR1 is SEHNR and CDR2 is FQNEAQ (reference sequence).